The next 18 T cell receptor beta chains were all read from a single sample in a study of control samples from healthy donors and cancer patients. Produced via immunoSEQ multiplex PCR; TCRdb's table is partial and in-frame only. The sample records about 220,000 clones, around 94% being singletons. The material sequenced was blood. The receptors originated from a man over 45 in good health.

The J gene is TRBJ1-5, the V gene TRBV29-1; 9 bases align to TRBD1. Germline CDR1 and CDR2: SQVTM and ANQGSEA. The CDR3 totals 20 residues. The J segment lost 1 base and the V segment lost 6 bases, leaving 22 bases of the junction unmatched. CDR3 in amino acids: CSVRVLGADRGRESNQPQHF. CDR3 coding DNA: TGCAGCGTCCGCGTATTGGGGGCCGACAGGGGGAGAGAAAGCAATCAGCCCCAGCATTTT.

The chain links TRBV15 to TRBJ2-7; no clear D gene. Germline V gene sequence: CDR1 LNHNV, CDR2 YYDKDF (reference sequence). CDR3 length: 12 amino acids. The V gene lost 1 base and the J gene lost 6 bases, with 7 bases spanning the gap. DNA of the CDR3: TGTGCCACCAGCAGAGTATACGGCGAGCAGTACTTC. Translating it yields CATSRVYGEQYF.

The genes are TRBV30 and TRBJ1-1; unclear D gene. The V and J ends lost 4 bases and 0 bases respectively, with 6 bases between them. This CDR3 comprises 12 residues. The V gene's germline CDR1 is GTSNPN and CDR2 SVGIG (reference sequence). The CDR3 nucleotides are TGTGCCTGGAAGACGCTGAACACTGAAGCTTTCTTT. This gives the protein CAWKTLNTEAFF.

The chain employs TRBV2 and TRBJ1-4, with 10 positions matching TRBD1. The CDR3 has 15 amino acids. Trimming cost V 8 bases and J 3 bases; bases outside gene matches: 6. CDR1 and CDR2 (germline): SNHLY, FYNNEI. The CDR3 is CASRGTGAPNEKLFF. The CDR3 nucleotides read TGTGCCAGCCGGGGGACAGGGGCCCCTAATGAAAAACTGTTTTTT.

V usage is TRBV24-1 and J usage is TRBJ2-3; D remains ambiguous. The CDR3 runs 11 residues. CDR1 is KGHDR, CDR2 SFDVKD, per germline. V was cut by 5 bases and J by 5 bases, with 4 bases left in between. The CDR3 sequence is CATSVGDTQYF. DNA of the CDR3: TGTGCCACCAGTGTAGGAGATACGCAGTATTTT.

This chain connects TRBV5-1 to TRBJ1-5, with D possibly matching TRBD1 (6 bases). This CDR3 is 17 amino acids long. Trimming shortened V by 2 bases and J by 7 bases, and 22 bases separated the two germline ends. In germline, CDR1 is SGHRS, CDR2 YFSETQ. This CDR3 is CASSFGGGGDNGQPQHF. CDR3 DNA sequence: TGCGCCAGCAGCTTCGGCGGAGGAGGGGACAACGGCCAGCCCCAGCATTTT.

The CDR3 coding sequence is TGCGCCAGCAGCCAAGTAACAGTCAACTATGGCTACACCTTC. Protein sequence: CASSQVTVNYGYTF. This chain connects TRBV4-1 to TRBJ1-2, with D unclear. The CDR3 has 14 amino acids. V lost 1 base to trimming and J lost 2 bases, with 8 bases between them. Germline CDR1 MGHRA, CDR2 YSYEKL.

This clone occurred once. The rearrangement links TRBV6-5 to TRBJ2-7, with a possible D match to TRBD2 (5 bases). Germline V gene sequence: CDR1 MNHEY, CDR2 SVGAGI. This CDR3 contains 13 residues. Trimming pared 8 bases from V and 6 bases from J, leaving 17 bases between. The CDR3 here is CASQPYEEAEQYF. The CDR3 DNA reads TGTGCCAGCCAACCGTACGAGGAGGCCGAGCAGTACTTC.

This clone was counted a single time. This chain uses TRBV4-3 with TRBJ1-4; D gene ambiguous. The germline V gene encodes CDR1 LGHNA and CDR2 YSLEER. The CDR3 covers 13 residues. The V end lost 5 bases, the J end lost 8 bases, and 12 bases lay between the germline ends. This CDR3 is CASSRVVWEKLFF. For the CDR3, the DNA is TGCGCCAGCAGCAGGGTCGTTTGGGAAAAACTGTTTTTT.

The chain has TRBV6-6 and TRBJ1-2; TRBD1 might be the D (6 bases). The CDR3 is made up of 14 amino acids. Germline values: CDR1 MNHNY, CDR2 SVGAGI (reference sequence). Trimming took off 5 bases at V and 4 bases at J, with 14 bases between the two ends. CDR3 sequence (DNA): TGTGCCAGCAGTCAGGGACAATTGAGCTATGGCTACACCTTC. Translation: CASSQGQLSYGYTF.

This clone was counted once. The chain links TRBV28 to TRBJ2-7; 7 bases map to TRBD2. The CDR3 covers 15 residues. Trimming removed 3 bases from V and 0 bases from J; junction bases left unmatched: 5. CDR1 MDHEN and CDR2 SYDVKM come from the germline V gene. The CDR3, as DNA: TGTGCCAGCAGTTTTCGGGGGGATTTCTCCTACGAGCAGTACGTC. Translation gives CASSFRGDFSYEQYV.

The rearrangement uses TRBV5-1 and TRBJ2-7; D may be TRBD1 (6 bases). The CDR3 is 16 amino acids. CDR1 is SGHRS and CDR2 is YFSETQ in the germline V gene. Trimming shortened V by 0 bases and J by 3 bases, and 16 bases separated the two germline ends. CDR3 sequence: CASSLGSSGTNYEQYF. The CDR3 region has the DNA TGCGCCAGCAGCTTGGGTTCTTCCGGGACAAACTACGAGCAGTACTTC.

Written as DNA, the CDR3 is TGTGCCAGCTCACCGACCTCGGACAGTCAAGAGACCCAGTACTTC. Protein sequence: CASSPTSDSQETQYF. This chain links TRBV18 with TRBJ2-5; a weak D match, TRBD1 (6 bases). The length of the CDR3 is 15 residues. The germline V gene has CDR1 KGHSH and CDR2 LQKENI. V dropped 3 bases and J dropped 2 bases, with 13 bases sitting between them. Looking up the rest from reference TRBV18 and TRBJ2-5 gives the full variable domain: NAGVMQNPRHLVRRRGQEARLRCSPMKGHSHVYWYRQLPEEGLKFMVYLQKENIIDESGMPKERFSAEFPKEGPSILRIQQVVRGDSAAYFCASSPTSDSQETQYFGPGTRLLVL.

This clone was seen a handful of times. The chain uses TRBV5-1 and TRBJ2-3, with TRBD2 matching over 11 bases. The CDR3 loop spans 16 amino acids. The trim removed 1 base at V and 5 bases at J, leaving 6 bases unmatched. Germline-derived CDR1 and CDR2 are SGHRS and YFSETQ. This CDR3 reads CASSLTTSGGLDTQYF. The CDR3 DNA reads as TGCGCCAGCAGCTTGACAACTAGCGGGGGTTTAGATACGCAGTATTTT.

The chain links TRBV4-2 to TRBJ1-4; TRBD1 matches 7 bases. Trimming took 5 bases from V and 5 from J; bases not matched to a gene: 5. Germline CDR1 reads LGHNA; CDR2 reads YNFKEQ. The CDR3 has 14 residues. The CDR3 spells CASSAPGQNEKLFF. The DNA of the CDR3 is TGTGCCAGCAGCGCACCGGGACAGAATGAAAAACTGTTTTTT.

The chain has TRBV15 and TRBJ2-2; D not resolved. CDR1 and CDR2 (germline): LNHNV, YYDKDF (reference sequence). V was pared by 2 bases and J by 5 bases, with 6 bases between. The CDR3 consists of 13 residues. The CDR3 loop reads CATSRRDTGELFF. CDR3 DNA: TGTGCCACCAGCAGAAGGGATACCGGGGAGCTGTTTTTT.

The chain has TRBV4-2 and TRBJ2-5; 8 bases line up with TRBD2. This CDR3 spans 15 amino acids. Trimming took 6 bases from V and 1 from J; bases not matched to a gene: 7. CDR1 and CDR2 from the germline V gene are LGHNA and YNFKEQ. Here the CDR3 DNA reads TGTGCCAGCAGTTTCAGCGGGGGAATCCAAGAGACCCAGTACTTC. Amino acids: CASSFSGGIQETQYF.

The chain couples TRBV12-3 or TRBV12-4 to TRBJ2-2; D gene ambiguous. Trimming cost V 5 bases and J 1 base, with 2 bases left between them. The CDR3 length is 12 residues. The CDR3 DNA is TGTGCCAGCAGTAGGAACACCGGGGAGCTGTTTTTT. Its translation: CASSRNTGELFF.